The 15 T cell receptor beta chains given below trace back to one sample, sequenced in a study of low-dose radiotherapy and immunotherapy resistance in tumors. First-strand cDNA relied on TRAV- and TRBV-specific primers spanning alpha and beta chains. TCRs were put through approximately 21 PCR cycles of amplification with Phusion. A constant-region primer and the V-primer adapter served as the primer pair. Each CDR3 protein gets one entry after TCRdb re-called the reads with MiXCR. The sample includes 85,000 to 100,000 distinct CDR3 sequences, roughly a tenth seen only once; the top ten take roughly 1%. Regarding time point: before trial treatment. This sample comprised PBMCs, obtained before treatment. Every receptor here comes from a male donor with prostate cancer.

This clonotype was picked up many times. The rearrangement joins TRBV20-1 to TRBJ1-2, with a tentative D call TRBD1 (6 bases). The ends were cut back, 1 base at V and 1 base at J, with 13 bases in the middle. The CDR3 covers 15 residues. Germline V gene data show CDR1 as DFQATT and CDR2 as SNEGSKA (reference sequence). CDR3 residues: CSARVAGALNYGYTF. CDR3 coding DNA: TGCAGTGCTAGAGTGGCGGGGGCCCTTAACTATGGCTACACCTTC.

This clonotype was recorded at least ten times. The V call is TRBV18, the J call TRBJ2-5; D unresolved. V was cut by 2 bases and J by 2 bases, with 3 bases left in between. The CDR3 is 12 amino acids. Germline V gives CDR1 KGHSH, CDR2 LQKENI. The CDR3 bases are TGTGCCAGCTCACCAGCACAAGAGACCCAGTACTTC. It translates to CASSPAQETQYF.

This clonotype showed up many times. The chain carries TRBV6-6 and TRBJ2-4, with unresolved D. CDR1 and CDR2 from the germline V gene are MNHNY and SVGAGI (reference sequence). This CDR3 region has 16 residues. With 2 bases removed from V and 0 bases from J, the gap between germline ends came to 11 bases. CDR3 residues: CASSYGFWKAKNIQYF. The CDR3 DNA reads TGTGCCAGCAGTTACGGATTTTGGAAAGCCAAAAACATTCAGTACTTC.

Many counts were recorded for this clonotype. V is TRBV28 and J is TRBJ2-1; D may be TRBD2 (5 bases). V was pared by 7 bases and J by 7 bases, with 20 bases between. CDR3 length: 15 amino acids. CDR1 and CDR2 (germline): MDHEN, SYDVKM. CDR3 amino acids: CASTAGGPVFNEQFF. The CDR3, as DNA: TGTGCCAGCACCGCGGGCGGGCCGGTCTTTAATGAGCAGTTCTTC.

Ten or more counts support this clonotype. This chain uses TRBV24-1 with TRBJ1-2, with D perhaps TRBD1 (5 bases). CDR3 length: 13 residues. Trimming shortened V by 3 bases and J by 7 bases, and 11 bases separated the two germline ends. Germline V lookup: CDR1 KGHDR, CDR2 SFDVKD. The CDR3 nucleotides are TGTGCCACCAGTGATGGGGGGATTGGTGGCTACACCTTC. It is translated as CATSDGGIGGYTF.

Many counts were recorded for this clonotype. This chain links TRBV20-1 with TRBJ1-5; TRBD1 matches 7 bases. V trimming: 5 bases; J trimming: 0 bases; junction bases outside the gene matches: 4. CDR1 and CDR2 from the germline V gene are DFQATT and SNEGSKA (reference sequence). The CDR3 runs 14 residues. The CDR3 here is CSARQGYSNQPQHF. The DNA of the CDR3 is TGCAGTGCTCGACAGGGATATAGCAATCAGCCCCAGCATTTT.

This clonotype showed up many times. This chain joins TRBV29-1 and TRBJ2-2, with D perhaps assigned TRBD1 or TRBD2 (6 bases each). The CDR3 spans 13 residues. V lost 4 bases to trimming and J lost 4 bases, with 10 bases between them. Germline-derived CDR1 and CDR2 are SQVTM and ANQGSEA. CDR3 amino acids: CSVVRGVTGELFF. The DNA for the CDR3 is TGCAGCGTTGTAAGGGGGGTCACCGGGGAGCTGTTTTTT.

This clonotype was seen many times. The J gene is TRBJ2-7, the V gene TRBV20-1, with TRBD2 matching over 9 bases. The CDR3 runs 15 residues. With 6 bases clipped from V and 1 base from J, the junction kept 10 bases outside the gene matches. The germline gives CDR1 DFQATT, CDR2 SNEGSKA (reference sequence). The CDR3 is CSATDRLAASYEQYF. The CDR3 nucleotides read TGCAGTGCCACCGACCGACTAGCGGCATCCTACGAGCAGTACTTC.

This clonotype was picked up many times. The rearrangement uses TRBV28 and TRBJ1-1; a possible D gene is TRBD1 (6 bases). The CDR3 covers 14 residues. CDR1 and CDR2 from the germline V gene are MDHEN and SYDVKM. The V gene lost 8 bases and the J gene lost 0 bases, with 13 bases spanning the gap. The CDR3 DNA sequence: TGTGCCAGCGGGAGGGGGGGATTGAACACTGAAGCTTTCTTT. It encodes CASGRGGLNTEAFF.

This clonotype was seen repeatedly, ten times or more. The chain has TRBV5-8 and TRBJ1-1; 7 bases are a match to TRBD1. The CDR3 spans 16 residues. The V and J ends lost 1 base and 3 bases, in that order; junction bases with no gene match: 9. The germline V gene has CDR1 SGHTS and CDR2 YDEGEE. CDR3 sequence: CASSLRQGVTDTEAFF. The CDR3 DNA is TGTGCCAGCAGCTTGAGGCAGGGGGTGACGGACACTGAAGCTTTCTTT.

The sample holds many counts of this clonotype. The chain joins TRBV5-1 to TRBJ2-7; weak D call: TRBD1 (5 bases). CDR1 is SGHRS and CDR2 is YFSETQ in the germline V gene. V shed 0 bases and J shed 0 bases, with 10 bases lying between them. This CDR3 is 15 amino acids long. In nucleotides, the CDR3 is TGCGCCAGCAGCTTGGCAGGGCAGAGCTCCTACGAGCAGTACTTC. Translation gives CASSLAGQSSYEQYF.

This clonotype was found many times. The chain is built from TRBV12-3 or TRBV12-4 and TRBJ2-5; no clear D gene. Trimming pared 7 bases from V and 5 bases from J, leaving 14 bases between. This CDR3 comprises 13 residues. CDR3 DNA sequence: TGTGCCAGCACCTCCGGGCCCGGGGAGACCCAGTACTTC. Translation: CASTSGPGETQYF.

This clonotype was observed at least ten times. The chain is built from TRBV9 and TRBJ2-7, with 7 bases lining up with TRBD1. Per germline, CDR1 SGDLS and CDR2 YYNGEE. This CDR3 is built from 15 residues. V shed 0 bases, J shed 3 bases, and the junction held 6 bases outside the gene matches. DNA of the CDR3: TGTGCCAGCAGCGTAGCTACAGGGGTGGGCTACGAGCAGTACTTC. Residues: CASSVATGVGYEQYF.

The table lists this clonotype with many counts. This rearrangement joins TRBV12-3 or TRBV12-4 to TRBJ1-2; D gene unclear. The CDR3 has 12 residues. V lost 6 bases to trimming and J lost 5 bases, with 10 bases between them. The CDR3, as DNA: TGTGCCAGCAGCCCTCGAGATTATGGCTACACCTTC. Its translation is CASSPRDYGYTF.

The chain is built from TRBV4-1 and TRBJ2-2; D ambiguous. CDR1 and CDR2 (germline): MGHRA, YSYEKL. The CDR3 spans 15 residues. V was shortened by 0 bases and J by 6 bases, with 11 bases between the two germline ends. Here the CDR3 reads CASSQDNARPGELFF. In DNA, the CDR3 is TGCGCCAGCAGCCAAGATAATGCTAGGCCCGGGGAGCTGTTTTTT.